Below, one TCR beta chain is given with its context. Per the authors' pipeline: Estimation of nucleated cell counts was performed using reference gene primer amplification. Libraries were prepared by immunoSEQ multiplex PCR; TCRdb keeps only in-frame clonotypes and omits some of them. Clone size and the V and J calls come from that table; the DNA yielded D and trimming. The sample consists of about 190,000 clones, about 88% of them appearing once. The source of the sample is a study of blood T cell repertoires in COVID-19. Study-wide context: Researchers got acute and convalescent COVID-19 samples from the United States, Italy and Spain. PBMCs, B-cell-depleted T cells, or T cells provided the cDNA or gDNA that made up the material.

V shed 6 bases and J shed 4 bases, with 12 bases lying between them. Germline-derived CDR1 and CDR2 are LNHDA and SQIVND (reference sequence). This CDR3 is built from 14 residues. V usage is TRBV19 and J usage is TRBJ2-2; D possibly corresponds to TRBD1 (6 bases). The TCR originated in a woman in her twenties or thirties with active or convalescent COVID-19. Sequencing was carried out using peripheral blood. CDR3 in amino acids: CASRVQGITGELFF. The CDR3 coding sequence is TGTGCCAGTAGGGTTCAGGGGATCACCGGGGAGCTGTTTTTT.